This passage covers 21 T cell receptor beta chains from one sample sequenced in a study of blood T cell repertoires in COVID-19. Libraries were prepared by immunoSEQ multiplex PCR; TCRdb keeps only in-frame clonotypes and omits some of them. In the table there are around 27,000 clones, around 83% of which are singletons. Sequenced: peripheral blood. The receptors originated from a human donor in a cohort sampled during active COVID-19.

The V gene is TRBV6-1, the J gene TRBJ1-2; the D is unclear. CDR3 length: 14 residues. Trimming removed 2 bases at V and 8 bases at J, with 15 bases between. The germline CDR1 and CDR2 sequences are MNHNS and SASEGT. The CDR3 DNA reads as TGTGCCAGCAGTGAACCGCAAAGGCCACTAGGCTACACCTTC. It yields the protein CASSEPQRPLGYTF.

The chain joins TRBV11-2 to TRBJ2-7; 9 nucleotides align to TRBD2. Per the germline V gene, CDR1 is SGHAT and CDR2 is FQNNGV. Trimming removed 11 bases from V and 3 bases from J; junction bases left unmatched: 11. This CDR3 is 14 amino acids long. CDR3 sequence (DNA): TGTGCCTGTTCTTACGGGACTAGCAGCTACGAGCAGTACTTC. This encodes CACSYGTSSYEQYF.

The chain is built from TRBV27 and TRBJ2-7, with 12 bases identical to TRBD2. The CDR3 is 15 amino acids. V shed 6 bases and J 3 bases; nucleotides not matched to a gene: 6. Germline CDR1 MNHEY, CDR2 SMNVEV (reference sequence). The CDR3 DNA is TGTGCCAGCAGCCAGGGACTAGCGGGTGACTACGAGCAGTACTTC. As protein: CASSQGLAGDYEQYF.

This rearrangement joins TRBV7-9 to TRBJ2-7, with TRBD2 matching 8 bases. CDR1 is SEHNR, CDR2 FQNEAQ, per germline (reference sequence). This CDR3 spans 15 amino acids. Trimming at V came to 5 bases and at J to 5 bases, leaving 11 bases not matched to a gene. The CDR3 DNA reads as TGTGCCAGCAGCCTGGGGCTAGCGGGCAGTCACGAGCAGTACTTC. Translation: CASSLGLAGSHEQYF.

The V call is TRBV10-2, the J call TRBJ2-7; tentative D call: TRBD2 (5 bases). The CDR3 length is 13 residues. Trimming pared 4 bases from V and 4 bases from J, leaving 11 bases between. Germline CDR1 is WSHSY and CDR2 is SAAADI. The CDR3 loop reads CASSADGKYEQYF. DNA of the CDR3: TGCGCCAGCAGTGCCGACGGGAAATACGAGCAGTACTTC.

The CDR3, as DNA: TGTGCCAGCAGTGCGGACAGGGGGGATTGGTATCTCGACAATGAGCAGTTCTTC. The encoded protein is CASSADRGDWYLDNEQFF. The chain is built from TRBV28 and TRBJ2-1; TRBD1 aligns across 10 bases. Germline V gene lookup returns CDR1 MDHEN and CDR2 SYDVKM. The junction had 15 bases not matched to a gene; V was cut back by 5 bases and J by 5 bases. The CDR3 extends over 18 amino acids.

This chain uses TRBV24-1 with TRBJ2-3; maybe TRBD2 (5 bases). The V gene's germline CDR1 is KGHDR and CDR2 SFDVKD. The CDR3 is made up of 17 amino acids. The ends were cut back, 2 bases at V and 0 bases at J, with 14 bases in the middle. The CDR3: CATSDSGLGASTDTQYF. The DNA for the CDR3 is TGTGCCACCAGTGATTCAGGACTGGGAGCTAGCACAGATACGCAGTATTTT.

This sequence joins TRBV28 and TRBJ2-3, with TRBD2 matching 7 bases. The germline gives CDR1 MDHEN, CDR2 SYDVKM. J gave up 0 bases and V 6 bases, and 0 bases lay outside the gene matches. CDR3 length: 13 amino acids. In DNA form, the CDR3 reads TGTGCCAGCAGCGGGGGGAGCACAGATACGCAGTATTTT. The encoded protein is CASSGGSTDTQYF.

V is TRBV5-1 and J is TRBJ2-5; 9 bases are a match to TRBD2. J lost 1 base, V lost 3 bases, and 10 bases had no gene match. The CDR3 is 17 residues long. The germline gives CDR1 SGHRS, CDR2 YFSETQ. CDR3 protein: CASSWVPSGAFQETQYF. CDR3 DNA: TGCGCCAGCAGCTGGGTGCCTAGCGGGGCCTTCCAAGAGACCCAGTACTTC.

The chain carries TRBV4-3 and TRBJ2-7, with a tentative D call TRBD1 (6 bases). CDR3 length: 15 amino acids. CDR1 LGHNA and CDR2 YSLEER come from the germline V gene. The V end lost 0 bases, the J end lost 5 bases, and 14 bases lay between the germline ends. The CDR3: CASSQENRVWNEQYF. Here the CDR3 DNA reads TGCGCCAGCAGCCAAGAAAACAGGGTCTGGAACGAGCAGTACTTC.

CDR3 amino acids: CASSIGQLNTEAFF. CDR3 coding DNA: TGTGCCAGCTCCATAGGACAGTTAAACACTGAAGCTTTCTTT. This chain connects TRBV7-2 to TRBJ1-1; weak D call: TRBD1 (6 bases). The CDR3 has 14 amino acids. V was clipped by 8 bases and J by 2 bases, with 15 bases between them. From germline, CDR1 is SGHTA and CDR2 FQGNSA.

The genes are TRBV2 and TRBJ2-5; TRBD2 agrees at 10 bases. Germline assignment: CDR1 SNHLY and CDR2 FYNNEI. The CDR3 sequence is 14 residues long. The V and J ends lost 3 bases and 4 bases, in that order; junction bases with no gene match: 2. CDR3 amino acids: CASSDRLAGETQYF. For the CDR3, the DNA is TGTGCCAGCAGTGATCGACTAGCGGGAGAGACCCAGTACTTC.

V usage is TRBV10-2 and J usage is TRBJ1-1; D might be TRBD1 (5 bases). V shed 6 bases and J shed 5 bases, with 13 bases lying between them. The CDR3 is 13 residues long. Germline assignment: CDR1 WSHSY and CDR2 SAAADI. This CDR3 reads CASSPGGVTEAFF. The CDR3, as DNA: TGCGCCAGCAGCCCGGGGGGGGTAACTGAAGCTTTCTTT.

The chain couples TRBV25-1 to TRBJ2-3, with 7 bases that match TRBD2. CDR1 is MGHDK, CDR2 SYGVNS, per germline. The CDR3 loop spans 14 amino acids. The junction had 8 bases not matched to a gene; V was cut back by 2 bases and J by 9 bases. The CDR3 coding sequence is TGTGCCAGCAGTGAAGGGGGGGACGTACGAACGCAGTATTTT. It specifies CASSEGGDVRTQYF.

CDR3 DNA: TGCGCCAGCGGTTTACTAGTTGGGGGGGAGCTGTTTTTT. This encodes CASGLLVGGELFF. The chain couples TRBV4-3 to TRBJ2-2; D is perhaps TRBD2 (5 bases). The germline gives CDR1 LGHNA, CDR2 YSLEER. The CDR3 extends over 13 amino acids. V was clipped by 8 bases and J by 8 bases, with 15 bases between them.

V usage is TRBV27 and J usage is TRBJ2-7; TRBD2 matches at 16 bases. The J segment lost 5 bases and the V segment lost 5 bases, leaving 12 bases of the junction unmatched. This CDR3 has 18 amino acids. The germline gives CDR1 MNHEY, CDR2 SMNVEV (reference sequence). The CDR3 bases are TGTGCCAGCAGTCCGACCCCGGGGACTAGCGGGAGGGCTAACGAGCAGTACTTC. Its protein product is CASSPTPGTSGRANEQYF.

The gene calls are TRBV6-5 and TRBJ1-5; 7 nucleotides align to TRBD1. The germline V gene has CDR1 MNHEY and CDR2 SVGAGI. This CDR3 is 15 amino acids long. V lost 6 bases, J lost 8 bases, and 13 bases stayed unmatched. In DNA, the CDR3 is TGTGCCAGCAGCGAGAGGGGGCGCGATCGGGAGCCCCAGCATTTT. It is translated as CASSERGRDREPQHF.

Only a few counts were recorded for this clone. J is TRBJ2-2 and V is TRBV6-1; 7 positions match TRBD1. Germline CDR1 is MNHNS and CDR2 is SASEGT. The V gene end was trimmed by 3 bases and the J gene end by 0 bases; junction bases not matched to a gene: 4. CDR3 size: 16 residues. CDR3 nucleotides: TGTGCCAGCAGTGAGTACAGGGGAACGAACACCGGGGAGCTGTTTTTT. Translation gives CASSEYRGTNTGELFF.

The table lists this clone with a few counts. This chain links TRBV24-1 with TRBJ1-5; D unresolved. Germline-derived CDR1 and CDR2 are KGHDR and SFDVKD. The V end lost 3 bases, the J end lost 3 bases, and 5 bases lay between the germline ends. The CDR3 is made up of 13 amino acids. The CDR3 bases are TGTGCCACCAGTGATGGCTCCAATCAGCCCCAGCATTTT. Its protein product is CATSDGSNQPQHF.

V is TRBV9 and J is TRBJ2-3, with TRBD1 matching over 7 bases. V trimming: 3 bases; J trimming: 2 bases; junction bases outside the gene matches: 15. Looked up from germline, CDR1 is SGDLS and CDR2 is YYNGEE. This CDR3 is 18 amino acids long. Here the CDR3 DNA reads TGTGCCAGCAGCGCCAACCCCGATGAGGGGGCGATCACAGATACGCAGTATTTT. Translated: CASSANPDEGAITDTQYF.

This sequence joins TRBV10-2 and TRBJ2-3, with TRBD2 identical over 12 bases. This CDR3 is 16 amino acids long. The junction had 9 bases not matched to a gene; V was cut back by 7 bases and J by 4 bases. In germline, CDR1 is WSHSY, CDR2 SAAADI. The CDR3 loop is CASKSASGGVSDTQYF. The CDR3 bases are TGCGCCAGCAAGTCGGCTAGCGGGGGGGTTTCAGATACGCAGTATTTT.